This paragraph covers one T cell receptor (beta chain) sequence. Its antigen remains unidentified. The record has no base qualities; no much larger clone is one base away. Collaborating institutions collected whole blood in K2EDTA tubes following their own protocols. For TCRbeta analysis, collaborators shipped samples as frozen whole blood, isolated PBMCs, or DNA extracted from either of those sample types. V is pared back by 0 bases and J by 0 bases, with 18 bases lying between the germline termini. As encoded in the germline V gene, CDR1 is ENHRY while CDR2 is SYGVKD. Spanning cysteine to phenylalanine, the CDR3 consists of 19 amino acids. Left in the record is the CDR3 DNA by itself, 57 bases read in frame from the first base. This specimen comes from a study of blood T cell repertoires in COVID-19 (TCRdb year 2020). As for the study more broadly: Collaborator samples came from the United States, Italy and Spain and covered acute and convalescent phases of COVID-19. The dataset comprised deeply sampled blood TCRbeta repertoires from subjects exposed to, actively infected with, or recovered from COVID-19. Where available, HLA class I and class II types were taken from metadata supplied by the sample provider and were not determined by assay-based typing. The repertoires were released in a freely available public database intended as a resource for research on the immune response to SARS-CoV-2. Nearly every sample came with metadata listing a de-identified subject ID, COVID-19 status, age in years and sex. Samples came from the ongoing ImmuneRACE study (first 160 participants) plus 1,254 subjects from 6 global collaborators. The prospective study material was composed of cDNA or gDNA derived from T cells, B-cell-depleted T cells, or PBMCs.

The immunoSEQ Assay, a bias-controlled multiplex PCR, was used to amplify TCRbeta CDR3 regions from genomic DNA. The study's own analysis went as follows. Within the assay, amplification of reference gene primers was used to estimate how many nucleated cells each sample contained. To quantify the absolute abundance of each unique TCRbeta CDR3 rearrangement, sequence reads were collapsed and filtered. Productive Simpson clonality was computed per sample as the square root of Simpson's diversity index over productive rearrangements. Held by TCRdb, this immuneACCESS table contains in-frame sequences only and omits some clones. Under half of the omission traces to an unresolved V gene where checked; the cause of the rest is unknown. The D gene and trimming were derived from the DNA, and the V and J assignments and clone size from that table. For this sample the table gives roughly 140,000 clones, of which roughly three quarters were detected only once. The ten largest account for around 2.1% of the sample.

General findings and caveats noted by the study authors: Clinical and demographic metadata were provided uncurated, with the amount varying by source and participant.

The clonotype originates from a woman aged 55 to 70 with acute or convalescent COVID-19. This sequence uses TRBV10-3 and TRBJ2-1; TRBD1 is perhaps the D gene, given 6 matching bases. The sample comprised peripheral blood. The nucleotides read TGTGCCATCAGTGAGTCTGGACAGACGACCTGGAGCTCCTACAATGAGCAGTTCTTC. Its translation reads: CAISESGQTTWSSYNEQFF.